This record covers a single T cell receptor beta chain. At the DNA level, this CDR3 is encoded by other sequences in the same sample as well. The CDR3 covers 15 residues. The germline V gene has CDR1 SEHNR and CDR2 FQNEAQ (reference sequence). Trimming took off 2 bases at V and 3 bases at J, with 10 bases between the two ends. Naive CD8 cells were CD45RO-negative, positively selected for CCR7, excluding terminally differentiated effector memory CD45RA+ cells. Clones were sequenced by immunoSEQ multiplex PCR, and TCRdb holds only the in-frame ones, with some missing. This sample has 750,000 to 1,000,000 clones; approximately 92% occur once, and the top ten carry 24%. This entry is derived from a study of shared clonotypes between healthy human individuals.

The genes are TRBV7-9 and TRBJ1-4; D perhaps matches TRBD1 (6 bases). Sequencing was carried out using naive CD8+ T cells sorted from blood. The sequence derives from a man aged 25-40 years in good health. In nucleotides, the CDR3 is TGTGCCAGCAGCTTACCCAGGGGTGCTAATGAAAAACTGTTTTTT. Amino acids: CASSLPRGANEKLFF.